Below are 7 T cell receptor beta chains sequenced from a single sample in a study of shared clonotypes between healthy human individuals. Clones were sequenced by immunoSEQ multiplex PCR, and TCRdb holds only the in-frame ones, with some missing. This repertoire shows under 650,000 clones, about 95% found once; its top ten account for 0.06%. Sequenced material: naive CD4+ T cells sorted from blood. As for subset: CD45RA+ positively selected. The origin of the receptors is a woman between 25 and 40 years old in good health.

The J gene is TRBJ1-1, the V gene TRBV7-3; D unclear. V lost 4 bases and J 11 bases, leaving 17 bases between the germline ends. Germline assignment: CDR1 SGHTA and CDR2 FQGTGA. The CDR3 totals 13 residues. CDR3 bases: TGTGCCAGCAGCTCCCAGGTCACGCGAGCGGCTTTCTTT. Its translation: CASSSQVTRAAFF.

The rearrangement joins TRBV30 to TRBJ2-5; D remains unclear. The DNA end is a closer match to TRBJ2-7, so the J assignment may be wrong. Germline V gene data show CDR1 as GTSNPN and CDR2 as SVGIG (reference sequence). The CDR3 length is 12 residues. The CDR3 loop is CAWSSHPYEQYF. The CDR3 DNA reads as TGTGCCTGGAGTTCCCATCCCTACGAGCAGTACTTC.

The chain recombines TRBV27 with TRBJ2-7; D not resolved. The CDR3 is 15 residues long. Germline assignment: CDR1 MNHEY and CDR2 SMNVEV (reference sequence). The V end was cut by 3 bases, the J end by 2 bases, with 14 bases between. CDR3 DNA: TGTGCCAGCAGTTTTCGACCCCTCAGCCCCTACGAGCAGTACTTC. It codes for CASSFRPLSPYEQYF.

The CDR3 sequence is CASSSYTSHEQYF. CDR3 coding DNA: TGTGCCAGCAGCTCCTATACTAGTCACGAGCAGTACTTC. The chain combines TRBV7-3 with TRBJ2-7, with a weak D call TRBD2 (5 bases). CDR1 and CDR2 from the germline V gene are SGHTA and FQGTGA. V was clipped by 4 bases and J by 5 bases, with 12 bases between them. The CDR3 is 13 residues long.

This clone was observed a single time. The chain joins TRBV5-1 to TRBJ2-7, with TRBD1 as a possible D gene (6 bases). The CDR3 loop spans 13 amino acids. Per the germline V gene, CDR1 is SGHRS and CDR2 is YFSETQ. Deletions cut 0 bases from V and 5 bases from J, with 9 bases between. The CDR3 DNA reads TGCGCCAGCAGCTTGGGGCAGGGGAACGAGCAGTACTTC. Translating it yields CASSLGQGNEQYF.

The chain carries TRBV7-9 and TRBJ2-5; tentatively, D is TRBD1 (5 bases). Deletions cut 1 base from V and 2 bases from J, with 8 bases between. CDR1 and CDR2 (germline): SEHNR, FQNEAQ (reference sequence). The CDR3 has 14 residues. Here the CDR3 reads CASSLEQAQETQYF. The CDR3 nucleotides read TGTGCCAGCAGCTTAGAACAGGCGCAAGAGACCCAGTACTTC.

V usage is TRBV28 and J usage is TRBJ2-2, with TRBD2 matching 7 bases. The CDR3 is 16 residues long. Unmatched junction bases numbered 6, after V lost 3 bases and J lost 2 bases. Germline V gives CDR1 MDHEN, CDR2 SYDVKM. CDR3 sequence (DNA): TGTGCCAGCAGTTTGGCGGGGGTCTTAAACACCGGGGAGCTGTTTTTT. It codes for CASSLAGVLNTGELFF.